Each of the 10 T cell receptor beta chains below was sequenced from the same sample in a study of blood T cell repertoires in COVID-19. Repertoires were generated with immunoSEQ multiplex PCR, while TCRdb's copy carries only in-frame clones and drops some. The sample lists about 200,000 clones; about nine tenths were seen once. Source material: peripheral blood. Receptor source: a woman in her seventies with acute or convalescent COVID-19.

V and J are TRBV29-1 and TRBJ1-4; D gene unclear. Germline lookup yields CDR1 SQVTM and CDR2 ANQGSEA. This CDR3 contains 11 residues. Trimming removed 6 bases at V and 5 bases at J, with 7 bases between. In DNA, the CDR3 is TGCAGCGTGTGGCACAATGAAAAACTGTTTTTT. This sequence encodes CSVWHNEKLFF.

The chain recombines TRBV27 with TRBJ1-5; D is unclear. This CDR3 has 16 residues. V was pared by 6 bases and J by 4 bases, with 19 bases between. CDR1 is MNHEY and CDR2 is SMNVEV in the germline V gene (reference sequence). The chain's CDR3 is CASSPIPNRGNQPQHF. CDR3 coding DNA: TGTGCCAGCAGCCCGATTCCAAACAGAGGGAATCAGCCCCAGCATTTT.

The chain links TRBV5-1 to TRBJ1-2; 7 positions match TRBD1. The CDR3 consists of 13 residues. V lost 7 bases and J lost 4; bases outside the gene matches: 7. Germline V gives CDR1 SGHRS, CDR2 YFSETQ. The CDR3 reads CASRRDSTYGYTF. In nucleotides, the CDR3 is TGCGCCAGCCGGCGGGACAGCACCTATGGCTACACCTTC.

The J gene is TRBJ1-1, the V gene TRBV29-1; D not resolved. V gave up 6 bases and J gave up 1 base, with 18 bases separating them. The length of the CDR3 is 15 residues. Germline V lookup: CDR1 SQVTM, CDR2 ANQGSEA. Here the CDR3 DNA reads TGCAGCGTCGCCGAGACGGGGTACGGGAACACTGAAGCTTTCTTT. This gives the protein CSVAETGYGNTEAFF.

V and J are TRBV7-2 and TRBJ2-7; D ambiguous. The CDR3 covers 15 residues. V dropped 0 bases and J dropped 2 bases, with 11 bases sitting between them. Looked up from germline, CDR1 is SGHTA and CDR2 is FQGNSA. The CDR3 region is CASSLANTRTYEQYF. The CDR3 nucleotides read TGTGCCAGCAGCTTAGCGAATACTCGAACCTACGAGCAGTACTTC.

V is TRBV9 and J is TRBJ2-7; 11 nucleotides align to TRBD2. The junction had 8 bases not matched to a gene; V was cut back by 2 bases and J by 7 bases. The germline V gene encodes CDR1 SGDLS and CDR2 YYNGEE. This CDR3 has 15 residues. CDR3 sequence reads: CASSVLAGGVGEQYF. The CDR3 DNA is TGTGCCAGCAGCGTCCTAGCGGGAGGTGTGGGTGAGCAGTACTTC.

This rearrangement joins TRBV5-4 to TRBJ1-2; D may be TRBD1 (6 bases). The germline gives CDR1 SGHNT, CDR2 YYREEE (reference sequence). This CDR3 region has 15 residues. Trimming stripped 0 bases from V and 2 bases from J, with 11 bases between. The DNA for the CDR3 is TGTGCCAGCAGCTTGGTCTGGGGGCAAAACTATGGCTACACCTTC. Its translation: CASSLVWGQNYGYTF.

This chain connects TRBV28 to TRBJ1-5; maybe TRBD1 (6 bases). The CDR3 runs 16 residues. V was cut by 6 bases and J by 7 bases, with 22 bases left in between. Germline V lookup: CDR1 MDHEN, CDR2 SYDVKM. The CDR3 here is CASSHSTAGVGQPQHF. The CDR3 DNA follows: TGTGCCAGCAGCCATTCCACGGCAGGGGTTGGCCAGCCCCAGCATTTT.

The gene calls are TRBV5-1 and TRBJ2-2, with D perhaps TRBD2 (6 bases). Germline V gene lookup returns CDR1 SGHRS and CDR2 YFSETQ. Trimming cost V 4 bases and J 4 bases, with 17 bases left between them. The CDR3 has 16 residues. The CDR3 sequence is CASSPSGLEGTGELFF. DNA for the CDR3: TGCGCCAGCAGCCCCTCGGGGCTGGAGGGCACCGGGGAGCTGTTTTTT.

The chain joins TRBV25-1 to TRBJ2-7; possibly TRBD2 for D (6 bases). Germline V gene data show CDR1 as MGHDK and CDR2 as SYGVNS. The germline V and J ends were trimmed by 10 bases and 4 bases, with 11 bases remaining between them. CDR3 length: 11 amino acids. The CDR3 here is CATRLGYEQYF. CDR3 coding DNA: TGTGCCACCAGACTAGGGTACGAGCAGTACTTC.